This T cell receptor (beta chain) was recorded in a study of shared clonotypes between healthy human individuals. Notes on the study in general: Sequencing depth was predicted to influence how clonotypes are shared among donors.

Caucasian adults living in Nashville, Tennessee, provided all samples. The run depth of the assay was deep. Data came from immunoSEQ multiplex PCR; TCRdb stores just in-frame clones and leaves some out. The sample lists under 600,000 clones; around three quarters were seen once. Germline CDR1 reads LGHNA; CDR2 reads YNFKEQ. Trimming removed 0 bases from V and 2 bases from J, with 11 bases in between. This CDR3 contains 15 residues. As concerns this clone: Its target is unknown.

The sequence came from a middle-aged woman in good health. Some clones in this sample may be carry-over from other donors' samples. The sequencing input was PBMCs. This chain links TRBV4-2 with TRBJ2-7; perhaps TRBD1 as D (6 bases). DNA of the CDR3: TGTGCCAGCAGCCAAGAGGAACAGGGTCCCTACGAGCAGTACTTC. Amino acid sequence: CASSQEEQGPYEQYF.